The present entry profiles one TCR beta chain with its context. The antigen is undetermined. cDNA libraries for TCR alpha and TCR beta, carrying sample barcodes and UMIs, came from 5'RACE with constant-segment primers. A single record per CDR3 protein comes from TCRdb applying MiXCR to the 5' RACE reads. The sample carries 350,000 to 450,000 distinct CDR3 sequences, less than 25% recorded once. Trimming cost V 8 bases and J 7 bases; bases outside gene matches: 17. CDR3 length: 17 residues. CDR1 and CDR2 (germline): KGHDR, SFDVKD. The data were obtained in a study of T-cell memory formation after mild COVID-19. Whole-study findings and limits: Those CD4+ clones that contracted were mainly in CM and EM (CD8+ ones in EMRA).

The material sequenced was PBMCs or a T cell subset sorted from them (not recorded which). The source is an adult woman who had mild COVID-19 (a few samples of this study predate the infection). Cell type and time point are not known. The chain uses TRBV24-1 and TRBJ2-2; 8 positions agree with TRBD1. CDR3 sequence (DNA): TGTGCCACCAACGGGCGGTCCGGACAGGGCTCGTTCGGGGAGCTGTTTTTT. Its translation: CATNGRSGQGSFGELFF.